The 28 T cell receptor beta chains below were found in one sample sequenced in a study of cytomegalovirus exposure and HLA in healthy donors. The PCR was carried out with 60 Vbeta primers and 13 Jbeta primers. Clones were read by immunoSEQ multiplex PCR, and TCRdb kept only the in-frame ones, dropping some. Found here are under 200,000 clones, about three quarters of them singletons; the top ten hold 2.5% to 3.5%. Sequencing was done on a sample of PBMCs. The source is a female donor in good health and CMV-seronegative.

V and J are TRBV7-8 and TRBJ2-3; 10 bases match TRBD2. The CDR3 length is 16 residues. Germline assignment: CDR1 SGHVS and CDR2 FQNEAQ. V gave up 5 bases and J gave up 2 bases; unmatched junction bases: 7. DNA of the CDR3: TGTGCCAGCAGCCTAGTTAGCGGGAGGATCACAGATACGCAGTATTTT. It translates to CASSLVSGRITDTQYF.

The genes are TRBV5-1 and TRBJ2-5; the D gene is possibly TRBD2 (5 bases). From germline, CDR1 is SGHRS and CDR2 YFSETQ. The CDR3 covers 13 residues. V was clipped by 0 bases and J by 5 bases, with 8 bases between them. The CDR3 is CASSLEPGETQYF. The CDR3, as DNA: TGCGCCAGCAGCTTGGAACCGGGGGAGACCCAGTACTTC.

The J gene is TRBJ2-7, the V gene TRBV28; 7 bases are a match to TRBD1. J lost 5 bases, V lost 6 bases, and 1 base had no gene match. CDR3 length: 11 amino acids. Germline V CDR1 and CDR2: MDHEN, SYDVKM. The CDR3: CASSGQDEQYF. The CDR3, as DNA: TGTGCCAGCAGCGGACAGGACGAGCAGTACTTC.

The chain joins TRBV28 to TRBJ1-5, with 8 bases fitting TRBD1. Germline assignment: CDR1 MDHEN and CDR2 SYDVKM. V was clipped by 6 bases and J by 4 bases; unmatched bases: 8. This CDR3 is built from 15 residues. The CDR3 sequence: CASRGQDNRNQPQHF. The CDR3 DNA reads as TGTGCCAGCAGGGGACAGGATAACAGGAATCAGCCCCAGCATTTT.

The chain employs TRBV9 and TRBJ1-1; TRBD1 aligns across 9 bases. The CDR3 covers 15 residues. In germline, CDR1 is SGDLS, CDR2 YYNGEE. The V segment lost 4 bases and the J segment 1 base; nucleotides outside the gene matches: 5. The CDR3 loop is CASSPLQGANTEAFF. Written as DNA, the CDR3 is TGTGCCAGCAGCCCATTACAGGGGGCGAACACTGAAGCTTTCTTT.

V is TRBV5-1 and J is TRBJ1-2, with D perhaps matching TRBD1 (5 bases). Germline CDR1 SGHRS, CDR2 YFSETQ. This CDR3 spans 15 amino acids. Trimming took 3 bases from V and 3 from J, leaving 15 bases between them. The CDR3 DNA follows: TGCGCCAGCAGCTCTTCAGGGTCGGTTGACTATGGCTACACCTTC. This gives the protein CASSSSGSVDYGYTF.

V and J are TRBV7-3 and TRBJ2-1; 10 nucleotides match TRBD2. Germline CDR1 and CDR2: SGHTA and FQGTGA. V was clipped by 0 bases and J by 8 bases; unmatched bases: 7. CDR3 length: 16 residues. The CDR3 DNA follows: TGTGCCAGCAGCTTAACCCCTAGCGGGAGATCGGATGAGCAGTTCTTC. Protein product: CASSLTPSGRSDEQFF.

This rearrangement joins TRBV28 to TRBJ1-1; D is unresolved. Trimming removed 3 bases from V and 2 bases from J, with 10 bases in between. The CDR3 sequence is 14 residues long. Germline-derived CDR1 and CDR2 are MDHEN and SYDVKM. Written as DNA, the CDR3 is TGTGCCAGCAGTTTGCCAACGCTAAACACTGAAGCTTTCTTT. It translates to CASSLPTLNTEAFF.

The chain carries TRBV4-1 and TRBJ1-2; tentatively, D is TRBD1 (6 bases). Germline V gene data show CDR1 as MGHRA and CDR2 as YSYEKL. There are 16 residues in the CDR3. Trimming took off 0 bases at V and 1 base at J, with 12 bases between the two ends. CDR3 sequence (DNA): TGCGCCAGCAGCCAAGACCCCGGACAGCTTAACTATGGCTACACCTTC. Amino acids: CASSQDPGQLNYGYTF.

The chain is built from TRBV14 and TRBJ1-2, with D perhaps matching TRBD1 (6 bases). Germline CDR1 is SGHDN and CDR2 is FVKESK. V shed 1 base and J shed 7 bases, with 16 bases lying between them. The CDR3 has 15 amino acids. The CDR3 here is CASSQGHREDAGYTF. The CDR3 bases are TGTGCCAGCAGCCAAGGGCACAGGGAAGATGCTGGCTACACCTTC.

The V and J genes are TRBV6-5 and TRBJ1-2; D uncertain. Germline values: CDR1 MNHEY, CDR2 SVGAGI. The CDR3 has 15 residues. Deletions cut 0 bases from V and 2 bases from J, with 10 bases between. The CDR3 nucleotides are TGTGCCAGCAGTTACTCGAGGCCGGGAAACTATGGCTACACCTTC. Its protein is CASSYSRPGNYGYTF.

The chain employs TRBV9 and TRBJ1-1; D may be TRBD1 (6 bases). This CDR3 is built from 14 residues. V lost 0 bases to trimming and J lost 7 bases, with 13 bases between them. In germline, CDR1 is SGDLS, CDR2 YYNGEE. The CDR3 is CASSVEGGRGEAFF. In DNA form, the CDR3 reads TGTGCCAGCAGCGTAGAGGGGGGGCGGGGTGAAGCTTTCTTT.

The chain has TRBV18 and TRBJ2-7; D perhaps matches TRBD2 (6 bases). This CDR3 is 12 amino acids long. The V and J ends lost 3 bases and 4 bases respectively, with 7 bases between them. Germline V CDR1 and CDR2: KGHSH, LQKENI. The CDR3 DNA is TGTGCCAGCTCACCGGCGGGATACGAGCAGTACTTC. Translation: CASSPAGYEQYF. The entire variable domain, with the rest obtained from reference TRBV18 and TRBJ2-7, is as follows: NAGVMQNPRHLVRRRGQEARLRCSPMKGHSHVYWYRQLPEEGLKFMVYLQKENIIDESGMPKERFSAEFPKEGPSILRIQQVVRGDSAAYFCASSPAGYEQYFGPGTRLTVT.

In its sample, this clone was seen a few times. This chain connects TRBV5-5 to TRBJ2-5, with D possibly matching TRBD2 (7 bases). CDR1 SGHKS and CDR2 YYEKEE come from the germline V gene (reference sequence). The CDR3 length is 16 residues. V lost 4 bases and J 4 bases, leaving 20 bases between the germline ends. CDR3 protein: CASSPGRGGAGETQYF. The CDR3 nucleotides read TGTGCCAGCAGCCCTGGGAGAGGGGGGGCGGGAGAGACCCAGTACTTC.

The chain joins TRBV7-9 to TRBJ2-2, with TRBD2 matching 13 bases. V shed 4 bases and J 5 bases; nucleotides not matched to a gene: 7. This CDR3 is 17 amino acids long. CDR1 and CDR2 (germline): SEHNR, FQNEAQ (reference sequence). DNA of the CDR3: TGTGCCAGCAGCTCACCGGGACTAGCGGGATATACCGGGGAGCTGTTTTTT. This sequence encodes CASSSPGLAGYTGELFF.

V usage is TRBV4-1 and J usage is TRBJ2-5, with D perhaps matching TRBD1 (5 bases). Near its end, the DNA agrees better with TRBJ2-7, so the J call may be wrong. The CDR3 covers 15 residues. The germline CDR1 and CDR2 sequences are MGHRA and YSYEKL. CDR3 bases: TGCGCCAGCAGTGTACAGGTGGGTACGTCCTACGAGCAGTACTTC. It yields the protein CASSVQVGTSYEQYF.

The CDR3 DNA follows: TGCGCCAGCAGCCCGGACAGGGGTGGGGAGCAGTACTTC. It encodes CASSPDRGGEQYF. The chain carries TRBV5-1 and TRBJ2-7; TRBD1 matches 9 bases. CDR1 and CDR2 (germline): SGHRS, YFSETQ. This CDR3 is 13 amino acids long. The V segment lost 4 bases and the J segment 7 bases; nucleotides outside the gene matches: 6.

This chain joins TRBV5-4 and TRBJ1-5, with 9 bases fitting TRBD1. The V gene's germline CDR1 is SGHNT and CDR2 YYREEE (reference sequence). V was clipped by 0 bases and J by 3 bases; unmatched bases: 4. The CDR3 has 16 residues. The CDR3 sequence is CASSLGGTGLNQPQHF. The CDR3 nucleotides read TGTGCCAGCAGCTTGGGGGGGACAGGGCTCAATCAGCCCCAGCATTTT.

This rearrangement joins TRBV10-1 to TRBJ2-5; TRBD1 might be the D (5 bases). The V end lost 7 bases, the J end lost 3 bases, and 21 bases lay between the germline ends. Germline loops: CDR1 WNHNN, CDR2 SYGVQD (reference sequence). The CDR3 length is 16 residues. CDR3 region: CASTGHRHGSEETQYF. CDR3 DNA sequence: TGCGCCAGCACCGGACATAGGCATGGTTCAGAAGAGACCCAGTACTTC.

This rearrangement joins TRBV25-1 to TRBJ1-1; a weak D match, TRBD1 (6 bases). The V and J ends lost 6 bases and 5 bases respectively, with 19 bases between them. The CDR3 is made up of 15 amino acids. CDR1 and CDR2 (germline): MGHDK, SYGVNS. The CDR3 DNA sequence: TGTGCCAGCAGGACGGGGTCCGGGGGGCGAACTGAAGCTTTCTTT. Translated, it gives CASRTGSGGRTEAFF.

The rearrangement joins TRBV23-1 to TRBJ2-3, with TRBD2 as a possible D gene (5 bases). TRBV23-1 is placed among ORFs of uncertain function. V was shortened by 0 bases and J by 0 bases, with 16 bases between the two germline ends. This CDR3 has 18 amino acids. The CDR3 DNA is TGCGCCAGCAGTCAATCGATCCCCCCACGGACTAGCACAGATACGCAGTATTTT. Its translation: CASSQSIPPRTSTDTQYF.

The chain employs TRBV25-1 and TRBJ1-2, with a tentative D call TRBD1 (5 bases). The CDR3 spans 14 residues. V was cut by 3 bases and J by 4 bases, with 12 bases left in between. Germline CDR1 is MGHDK and CDR2 is SYGVNS. The CDR3 loop is CASSEAGQGYGYTF. The DNA of the CDR3 is TGTGCCAGCAGTGAGGCCGGGCAGGGCTATGGCTACACCTTC.

The chain has TRBV28 and TRBJ1-4, with 11 bases aligning to TRBD1. J was trimmed by 1 base and V by 9 bases; bases with no gene match: 13. The CDR3 contains 18 residues. CDR1 is MDHEN and CDR2 is SYDVKM in the germline V gene. CDR3 sequence: CASGYLGGQGGTNEKLFF. In DNA, the CDR3 is TGTGCCAGTGGGTACTTAGGGGGACAGGGGGGAACTAATGAAAAACTGTTTTTT.

The rearrangement joins TRBV30 to TRBJ1-3, with unresolved D. V lost 6 bases and J lost 7, with 13 bases in between. This CDR3 is built from 12 residues. The germline V gene encodes CDR1 GTSNPN and CDR2 SVGIG (reference sequence). DNA of the CDR3: TGTGCCTGTTCAAGTTGGGAGAACACCATATATTTT. It translates to CACSSWENTIYF.

This clone was counted a single time. The chain uses TRBV5-1 and TRBJ2-5; maybe TRBD2 (5 bases). The V gene lost 9 bases and the J gene lost 7 bases, with 25 bases spanning the gap. Germline lookup yields CDR1 SGHRS and CDR2 YFSETQ. The CDR3 consists of 15 residues. The CDR3 region has the DNA TGCGCCAAACGGACTCGGGAACAAGAAGAGATGACCCAGTACTTC. As protein: CAKRTREQEEMTQYF.

This chain joins TRBV10-1 and TRBJ2-2; D might be TRBD2 (6 bases). CDR1 and CDR2 (germline): WNHNN, SYGVQD (reference sequence). Between the trimmed V and J ends, which lost 3 bases and 1 base, there was a span of 9 bases. The CDR3 contains 15 residues. The CDR3 is CASSESGLNTGELFF. In nucleotides, the CDR3 is TGCGCCAGCAGTGAAAGCGGGCTGAACACCGGGGAGCTGTTTTTT.

The chain employs TRBV28 and TRBJ2-7, with D possibly TRBD1 on 5 matching bases. CDR3 length equals 14 residues. Germline V gene lookup returns CDR1 MDHEN and CDR2 SYDVKM. The germline V and J ends were trimmed by 6 bases and 6 bases, with 18 bases remaining between them. For the CDR3, the DNA is TGTGCCAGCAGCTTGGACACACCTCCAGGCGAGCAGTACTTC. Its protein product is CASSLDTPPGEQYF. Supplemented by reference TRBV28 and TRBJ2-7, the full variable domain reads DVKVTQSSRYLVKRTGEKVFLECVQDMDHENMFWYRQDPGLGLRLIYFSYDVKMKEKGDIPEGYSVSREKKERFSLILESASTNQTSMYLCASSLDTPPGEQYFGPGTRLTVT.

The V gene is TRBV7-9, the J gene TRBJ1-2; no firm D call. CDR1 is SEHNR, CDR2 FQNEAQ, per germline (reference sequence). This CDR3 has 15 amino acids. The V and J ends lost 1 base and 0 bases respectively, with 9 bases between them. In nucleotides, the CDR3 is TGTGCCAGCAGCTTAGGGGCCCCCTCTAACTATGGCTACACCTTC. This gives the protein CASSLGAPSNYGYTF. Based on the CDR3 plus reference TRBV7-9 and TRBJ1-2, the full variable domain is DTGVSQNPRHKITKRGQNVTFRCDPISEHNRLYWYRQTLGQGPEFLTYFQNEAQLEKSRLLSDRFSAERPKGSFSTLEIQRTEQGDSAMYLCASSLGAPSNYGYTFGSGTRLTVV.